The present T cell receptor (beta chain) was sequenced within a study of cytomegalovirus exposure and HLA in healthy donors. Study-level results: More clonal expansion characterized HLA-associated TCR beta chains than equally common others in a later analysis.

V was shortened by 4 bases and J by 3 bases, with 10 bases between the two germline ends. CDR1 and CDR2 (germline): SNHLY, FYNNEI. The CDR3 consists of 13 residues. The PCR was carried out with 60 Vbeta primers and 13 Jbeta primers. Here immunoSEQ multiplex PCR was the method, and the copy in TCRdb shows in-frame clones only, minus some. The sample lists about 160,000 clones, around 77% occurring once. As concerns this clone: Its antigen is unknown.

The receptor was isolated from a man in his fifties or sixties in good health and CMV-seropositive. Source material: PBMCs. The chain has TRBV2 and TRBJ2-7; a weak D match, TRBD1 (6 bases). The chain's CDR3 is CASSAEGGYEQYF. CDR3 coding DNA: TGTGCCAGCAGTGCTGAAGGGGGCTACGAGCAGTACTTC.